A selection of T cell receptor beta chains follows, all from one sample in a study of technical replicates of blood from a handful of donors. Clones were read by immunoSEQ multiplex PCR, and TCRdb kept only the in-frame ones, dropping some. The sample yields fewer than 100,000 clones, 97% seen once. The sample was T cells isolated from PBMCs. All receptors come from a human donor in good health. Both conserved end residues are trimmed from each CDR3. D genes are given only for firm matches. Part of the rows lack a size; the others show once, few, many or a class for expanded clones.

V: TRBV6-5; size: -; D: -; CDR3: ASSSSFTDTQY
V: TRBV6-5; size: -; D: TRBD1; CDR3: ASRDRSYEQY
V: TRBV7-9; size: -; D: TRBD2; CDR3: ASSFSVAGGSNEQF
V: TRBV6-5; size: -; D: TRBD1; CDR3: ASSWGRGRETQY
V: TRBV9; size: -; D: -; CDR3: ASSVAGHQETQY
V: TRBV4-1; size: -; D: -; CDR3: ASSPSTENYGYT
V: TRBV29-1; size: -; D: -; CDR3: SVVFTAGAGYT
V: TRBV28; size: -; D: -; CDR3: ASSFVLEREQY
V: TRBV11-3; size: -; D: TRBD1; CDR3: ASSQYRGKGTGELF
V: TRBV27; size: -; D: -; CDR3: ASTLRGALPYEQY
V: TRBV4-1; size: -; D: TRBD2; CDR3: ASSLGLAGGQETQY
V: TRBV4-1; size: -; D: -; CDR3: ASSQVLSGTGELF
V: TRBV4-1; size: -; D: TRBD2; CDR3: ASTQQGLAGGGPIDNEQF
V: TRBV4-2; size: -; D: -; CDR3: ASSQGNRATDTQY
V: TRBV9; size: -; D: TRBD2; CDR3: ASSVTTSGYNEQF
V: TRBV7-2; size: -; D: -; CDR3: ASSLGPTSYEQY
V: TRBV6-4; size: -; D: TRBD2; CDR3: ASSSRPGLAGSTDTQY
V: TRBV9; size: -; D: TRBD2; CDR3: ASNGGDGLANPYEQY
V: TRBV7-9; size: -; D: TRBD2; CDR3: ASSSPTSGGSYEQY
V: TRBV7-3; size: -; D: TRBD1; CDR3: ASSTTGTGDTEAF
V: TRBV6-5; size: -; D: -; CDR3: ATKTQGKVGPQH
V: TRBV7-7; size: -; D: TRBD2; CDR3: ASGLAENNEQF
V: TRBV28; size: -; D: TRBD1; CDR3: ASSPRQGAYGYT
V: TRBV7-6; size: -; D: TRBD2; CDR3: ASSLVLGTSGRGVQF
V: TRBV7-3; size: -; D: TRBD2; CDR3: ASSLGGGGTTGELF
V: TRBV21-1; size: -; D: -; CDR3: ASPNYEQY
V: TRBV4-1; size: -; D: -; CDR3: ASTRGRGGYNEQF
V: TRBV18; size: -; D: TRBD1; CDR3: ASSPIRQGATYEQY
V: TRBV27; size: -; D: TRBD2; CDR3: ASSLDTRTSGGRAQY
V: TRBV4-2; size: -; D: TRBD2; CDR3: ASSQDTYVGSGRGLSDTQY
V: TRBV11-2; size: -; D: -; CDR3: ASSLSGGELF
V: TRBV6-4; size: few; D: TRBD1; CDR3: ASSDRGQGVNEQF
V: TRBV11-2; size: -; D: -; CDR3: ASSSKGGRDEKLF
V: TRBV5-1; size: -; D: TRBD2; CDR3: ASSIGTRTYNEQF
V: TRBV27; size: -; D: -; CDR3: ASSYFPNYGYT
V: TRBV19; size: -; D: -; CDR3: ASSIRGSYGYT
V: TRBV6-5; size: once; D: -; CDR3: ASSPGLPNNYGYT
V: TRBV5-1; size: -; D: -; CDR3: ASSLAEGGYT
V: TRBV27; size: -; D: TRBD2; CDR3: ASRLAPSSYEQY
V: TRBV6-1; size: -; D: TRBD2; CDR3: ASSDLFGRTSYNEQF
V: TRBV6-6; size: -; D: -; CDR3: ASSRTATNSPLH
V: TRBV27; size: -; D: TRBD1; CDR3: ASSLIGTGNQPQH
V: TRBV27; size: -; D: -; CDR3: ASTQAPGYSYEQY
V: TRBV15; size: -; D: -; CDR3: ATDPTGRNTEAF
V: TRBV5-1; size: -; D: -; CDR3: ASSLGAGISYEQY
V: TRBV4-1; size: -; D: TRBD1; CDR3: ASSQDRDRLYGYT
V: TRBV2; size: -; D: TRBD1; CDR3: ARRPGQGYEQY
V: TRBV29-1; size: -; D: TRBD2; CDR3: SVDISGMKDTQY
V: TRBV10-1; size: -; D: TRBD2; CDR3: ASSQSIAGADNEQF
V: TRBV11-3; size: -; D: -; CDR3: ASSSGGAAEAF
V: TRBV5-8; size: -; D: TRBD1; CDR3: ASSKGQGSDTQY
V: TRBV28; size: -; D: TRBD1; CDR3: ATRTGFNSPLH
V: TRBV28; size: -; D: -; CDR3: ASSLEGTGWETQY
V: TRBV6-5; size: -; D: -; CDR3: ASSYDRWAQPQH